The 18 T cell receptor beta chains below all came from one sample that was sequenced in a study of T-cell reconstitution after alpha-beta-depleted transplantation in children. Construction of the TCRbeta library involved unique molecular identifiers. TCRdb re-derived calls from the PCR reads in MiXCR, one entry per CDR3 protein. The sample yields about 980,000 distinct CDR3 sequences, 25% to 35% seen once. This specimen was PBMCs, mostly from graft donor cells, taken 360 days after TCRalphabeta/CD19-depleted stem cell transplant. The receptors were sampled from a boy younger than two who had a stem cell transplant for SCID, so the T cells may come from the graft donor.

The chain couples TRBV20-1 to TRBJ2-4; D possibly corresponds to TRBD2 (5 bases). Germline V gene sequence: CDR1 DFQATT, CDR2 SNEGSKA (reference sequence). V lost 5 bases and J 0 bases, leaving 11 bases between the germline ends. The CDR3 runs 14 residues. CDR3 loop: CSAVDSLAKNIQYF. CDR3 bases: TGCAGTGCTGTGGACTCTCTAGCCAAAAACATTCAGTACTTC.

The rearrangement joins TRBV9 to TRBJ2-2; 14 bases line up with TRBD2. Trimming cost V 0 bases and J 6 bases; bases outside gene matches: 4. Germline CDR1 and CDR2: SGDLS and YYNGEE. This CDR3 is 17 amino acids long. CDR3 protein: CASSVALGLAGAGELFF. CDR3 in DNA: TGTGCCAGCAGCGTAGCTCTGGGACTAGCGGGAGCCGGGGAGCTGTTTTTT.

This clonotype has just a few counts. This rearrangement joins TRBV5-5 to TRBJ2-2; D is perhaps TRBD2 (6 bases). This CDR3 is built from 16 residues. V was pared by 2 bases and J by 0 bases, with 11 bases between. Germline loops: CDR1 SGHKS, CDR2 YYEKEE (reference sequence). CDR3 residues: CASSFRRGANTGELFF. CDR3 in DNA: TGTGCCAGCAGCTTCCGGCGGGGCGCGAACACCGGGGAGCTGTTTTTT.

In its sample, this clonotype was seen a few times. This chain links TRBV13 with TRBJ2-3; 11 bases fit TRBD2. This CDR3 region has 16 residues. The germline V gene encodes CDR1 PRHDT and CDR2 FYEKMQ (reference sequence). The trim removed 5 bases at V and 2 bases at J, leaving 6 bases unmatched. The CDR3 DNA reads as TGTGCCAGCAGCCTAACTAGCGGGGGATACACAGATACGCAGTATTTT. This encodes CASSLTSGGYTDTQYF. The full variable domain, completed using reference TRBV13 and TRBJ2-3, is AAGVIQSPRHLIKEKRETATLKCYPIPRHDTVYWYQQGPGQDPQFLISFYEKMQSDKGSIPDRFSAQQFSDYHSELNMSSLELGDSALYFCASSLTSGGYTDTQYFGPGTRLTVL.

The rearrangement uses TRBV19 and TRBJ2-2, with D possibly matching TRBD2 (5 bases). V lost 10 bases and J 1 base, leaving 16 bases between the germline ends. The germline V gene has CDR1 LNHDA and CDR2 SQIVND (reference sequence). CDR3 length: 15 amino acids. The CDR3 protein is CATKRYGENTGELFF. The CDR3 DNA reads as TGTGCCACCAAACGGTACGGGGAGAACACCGGGGAGCTGTTTTTT.

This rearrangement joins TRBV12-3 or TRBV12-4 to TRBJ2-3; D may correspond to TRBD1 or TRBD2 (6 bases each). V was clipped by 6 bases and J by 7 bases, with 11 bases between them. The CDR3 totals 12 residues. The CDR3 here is CASSQGGHTQYF. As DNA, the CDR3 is TGTGCCAGCAGCCAAGGGGGGCATACGCAGTATTTT.

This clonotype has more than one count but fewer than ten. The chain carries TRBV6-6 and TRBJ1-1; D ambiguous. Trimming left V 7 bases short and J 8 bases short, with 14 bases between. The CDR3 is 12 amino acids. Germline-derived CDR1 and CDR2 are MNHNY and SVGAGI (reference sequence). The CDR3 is CASTRPGREAFF. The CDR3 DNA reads TGTGCCAGCACCAGACCCGGCCGGGAAGCTTTCTTT.

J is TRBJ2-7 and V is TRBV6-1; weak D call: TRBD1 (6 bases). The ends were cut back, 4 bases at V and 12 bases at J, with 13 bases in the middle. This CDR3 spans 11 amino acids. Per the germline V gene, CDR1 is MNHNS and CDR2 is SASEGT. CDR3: CASSAWTEAYF. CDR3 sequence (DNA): TGTGCCAGCAGTGCGTGGACAGAAGCGTACTTC.

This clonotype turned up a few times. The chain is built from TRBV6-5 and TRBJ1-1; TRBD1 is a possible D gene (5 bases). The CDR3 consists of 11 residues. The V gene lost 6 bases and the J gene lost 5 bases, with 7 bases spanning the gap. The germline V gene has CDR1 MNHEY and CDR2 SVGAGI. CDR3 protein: CASSAGTEAFF. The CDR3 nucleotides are TGTGCCAGCAGCGCAGGGACTGAAGCTTTCTTT.

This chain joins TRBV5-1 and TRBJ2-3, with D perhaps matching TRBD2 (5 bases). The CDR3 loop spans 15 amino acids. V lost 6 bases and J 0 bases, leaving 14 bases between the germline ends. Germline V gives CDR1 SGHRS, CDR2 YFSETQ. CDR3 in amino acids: CASMERQASTDTQYF. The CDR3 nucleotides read TGCGCCAGCATGGAGCGGCAGGCTAGCACAGATACGCAGTATTTT.

In DNA form, the CDR3 reads TGCAGTGCTAGGCGGGCGGGGGGCCCCGAACCCCTCCACTTT. Translating gives CSARRAGGPEPLHF. The rearrangement uses TRBV20-1 and TRBJ1-6; weak D call: TRBD1 (6 bases). The V gene's germline CDR1 is DFQATT and CDR2 SNEGSKA (reference sequence). The CDR3 runs to 14 residues. Trimming pared 3 bases from V and 12 bases from J, leaving 18 bases between.

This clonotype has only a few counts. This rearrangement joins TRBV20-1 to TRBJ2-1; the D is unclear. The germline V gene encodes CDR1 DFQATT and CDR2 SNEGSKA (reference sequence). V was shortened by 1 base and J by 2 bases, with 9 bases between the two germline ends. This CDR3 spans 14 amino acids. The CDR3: CSARGGQAYNEQFF. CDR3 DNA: TGCAGTGCTAGAGGGGGTCAGGCCTACAATGAGCAGTTCTTC.

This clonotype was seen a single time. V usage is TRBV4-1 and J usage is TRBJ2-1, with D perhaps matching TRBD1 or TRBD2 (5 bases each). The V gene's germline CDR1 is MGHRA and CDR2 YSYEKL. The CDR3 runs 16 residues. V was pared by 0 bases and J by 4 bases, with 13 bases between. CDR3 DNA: TGCGCCAGCAGCCAAGACCTCTACGGGACGTACAATGAGCAGTTCTTC. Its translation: CASSQDLYGTYNEQFF.

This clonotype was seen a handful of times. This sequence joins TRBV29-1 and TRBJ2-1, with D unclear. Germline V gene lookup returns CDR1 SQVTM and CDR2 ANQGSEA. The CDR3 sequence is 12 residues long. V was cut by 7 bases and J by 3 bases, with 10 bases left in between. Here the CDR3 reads CSATVDYNEQFF. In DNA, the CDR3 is TGCAGCGCTACGGTCGACTACAATGAGCAGTTCTTC.

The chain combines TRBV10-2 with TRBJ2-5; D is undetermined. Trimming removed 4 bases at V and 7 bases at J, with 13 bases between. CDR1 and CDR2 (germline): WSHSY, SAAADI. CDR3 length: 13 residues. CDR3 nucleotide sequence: TGCGCCAGCAGTGTTGCTTGGACGGGGACCCAGTACTTC. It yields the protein CASSVAWTGTQYF.

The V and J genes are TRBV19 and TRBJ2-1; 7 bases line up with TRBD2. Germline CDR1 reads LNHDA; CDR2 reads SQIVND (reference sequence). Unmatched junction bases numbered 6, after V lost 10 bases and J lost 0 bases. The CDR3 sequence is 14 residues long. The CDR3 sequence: CATGRESSYNEQFF. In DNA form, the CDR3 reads TGTGCCACTGGGCGGGAGAGCTCCTACAATGAGCAGTTCTTC.

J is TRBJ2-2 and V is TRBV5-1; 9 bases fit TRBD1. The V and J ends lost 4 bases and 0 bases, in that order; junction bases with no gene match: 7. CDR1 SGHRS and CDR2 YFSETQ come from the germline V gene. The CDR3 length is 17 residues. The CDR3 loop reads CASSLSWTGANTGELFF. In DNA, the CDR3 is TGCGCCAGCAGCCTCAGCTGGACAGGGGCGAACACCGGGGAGCTGTTTTTT.

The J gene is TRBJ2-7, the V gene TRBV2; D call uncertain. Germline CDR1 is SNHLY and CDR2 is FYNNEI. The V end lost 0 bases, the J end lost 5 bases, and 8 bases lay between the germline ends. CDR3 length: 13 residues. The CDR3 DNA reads TGTGCCAGCAGTGAAGCGCCCCGGAACGAGCAGTACTTC. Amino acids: CASSEAPRNEQYF.